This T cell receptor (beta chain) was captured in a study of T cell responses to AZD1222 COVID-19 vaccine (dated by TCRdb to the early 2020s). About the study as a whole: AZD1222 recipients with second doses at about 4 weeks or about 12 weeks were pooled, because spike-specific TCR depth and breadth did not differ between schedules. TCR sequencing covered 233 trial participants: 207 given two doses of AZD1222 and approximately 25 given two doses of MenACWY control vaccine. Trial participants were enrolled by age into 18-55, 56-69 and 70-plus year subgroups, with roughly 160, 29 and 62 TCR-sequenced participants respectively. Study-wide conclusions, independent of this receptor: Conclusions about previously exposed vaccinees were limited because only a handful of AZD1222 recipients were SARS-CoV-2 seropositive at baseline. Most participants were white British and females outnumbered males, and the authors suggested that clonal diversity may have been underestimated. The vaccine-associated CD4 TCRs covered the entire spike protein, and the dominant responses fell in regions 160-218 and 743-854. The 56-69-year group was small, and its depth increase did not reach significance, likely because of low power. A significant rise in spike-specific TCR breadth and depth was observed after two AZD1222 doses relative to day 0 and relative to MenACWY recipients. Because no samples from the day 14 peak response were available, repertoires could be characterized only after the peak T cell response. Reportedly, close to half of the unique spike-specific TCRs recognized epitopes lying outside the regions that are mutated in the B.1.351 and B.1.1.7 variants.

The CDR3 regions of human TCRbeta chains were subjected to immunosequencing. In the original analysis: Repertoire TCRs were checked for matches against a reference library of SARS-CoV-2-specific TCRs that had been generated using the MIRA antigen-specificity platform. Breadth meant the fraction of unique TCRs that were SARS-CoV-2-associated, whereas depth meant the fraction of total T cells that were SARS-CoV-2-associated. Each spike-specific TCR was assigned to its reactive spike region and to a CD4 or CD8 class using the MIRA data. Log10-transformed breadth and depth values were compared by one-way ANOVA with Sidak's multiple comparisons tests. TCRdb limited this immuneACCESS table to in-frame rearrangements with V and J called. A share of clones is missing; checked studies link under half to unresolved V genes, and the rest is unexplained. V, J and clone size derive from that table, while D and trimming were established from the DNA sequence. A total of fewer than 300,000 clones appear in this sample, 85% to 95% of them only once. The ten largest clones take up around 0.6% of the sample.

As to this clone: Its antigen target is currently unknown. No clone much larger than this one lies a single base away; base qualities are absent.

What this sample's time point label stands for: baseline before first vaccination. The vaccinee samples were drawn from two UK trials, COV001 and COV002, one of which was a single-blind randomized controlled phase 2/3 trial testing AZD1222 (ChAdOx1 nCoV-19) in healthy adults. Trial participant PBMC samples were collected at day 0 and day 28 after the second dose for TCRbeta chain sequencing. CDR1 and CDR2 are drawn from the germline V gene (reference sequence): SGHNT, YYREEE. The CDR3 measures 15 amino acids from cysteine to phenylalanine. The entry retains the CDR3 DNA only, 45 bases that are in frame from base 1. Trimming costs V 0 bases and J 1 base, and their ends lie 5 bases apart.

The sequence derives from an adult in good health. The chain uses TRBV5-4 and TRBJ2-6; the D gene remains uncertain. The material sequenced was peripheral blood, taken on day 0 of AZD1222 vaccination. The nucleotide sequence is TGTGCCAGCAGCTTGGGTGGGTCTGGGGCCAACGTCCTGACTTTC. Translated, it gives CASSLGGSGANVLTF.